What follows is one T cell receptor (beta chain) and its context. Its target is not known. The junction does not match germline at one end; this may be a read error. This sample is part of a study of cytomegalovirus exposure and HLA in healthy donors. General study findings and limits: A list of approximately 150 TCR beta chains associated with cytomegalovirus was given. Most TCR sequences were rare, but some public TCRs occurred in many donors. In vitro confirmation showed a few CMV-associated chains to be CMV antigen specific.

Clones were sequenced by immunoSEQ multiplex PCR, and TCRdb holds only the in-frame ones, with some missing. Among about 140,000 clones, about 90% were seen once, and the ten largest hold over 6.5%. CDR3 size: 12 residues. Germline values: CDR1 SGHVS, CDR2 FQNEAQ. The TCR originated in a woman aged 18 to 35 in good health and CMV-seropositive. Material for sequencing was PBMCs. V and J are TRBV7-8 and TRBJ2-7; no reliable D call. The CDR3 bases are TGTGCCAGCAGCTCCCGAGGATACGGGCAGTACTTC. Its translation is CASSSRGYGQYF.